This T cell receptor beta chain was documented in a study of T cell changes during pregnancy in multiple sclerosis (dated by TCRdb to between 2019 and 2020). Context from the whole study: The study looked at changes in the T cell repertoire across pregnancy in women with multiple sclerosis.

Notes on this clone: Its antigen is unknown. Base quality data are lacking; no much larger clone is found one base away.

Library preparation was by the immunoSEQ multiplex PCR assay. TCRdb limited this immuneACCESS table to in-frame rearrangements with V and J called. A share of clones is missing; checked studies link under half to unresolved V genes, and the rest is unexplained. The sample yields around 99,000 clones; 85% to 95% were counted once. Around 0.8% of the sample comes from the top ten. The sequences come from peripheral blood, collected in the third trimester of pregnancy. The TCR originated in a female donor in good health, enrolled as a control in a pregnancy study.

This receptor carries the CDR3 CARDEESNYGYTF. The DNA reads as follows: TGTGCCCGCGATGAAGAATCAAACTATGGCTACACCTTC. This chain is built from TRBV30 and TRBJ1-2, with the D segment identity uncertain. From the cysteine up to the phenylalanine, the CDR3 has a length of 13 residues. Only the CDR3 part of the read is kept: 39 bases, read in frame from the first base. V is cut by 8 bases and J by 2 bases, and the space between the germline ends is 15 bases. Based on the germline V gene (reference sequence), the CDR1 and CDR2 sequences are GTSNPN and SVGIG. Reference TRBV30 and TRBJ1-2 genes cover what lies past the CDR3, so the full variable domain is SQTIHQWPATLVQPVGSPLSLECTVEGTSNPNLYWYRQAAGRGLQLLFYSVGIGQISSEVPQNLSASRPQDRQFILSSKKLLLSDSGFYLCARDEESNYGYTFGSGTRLTVV.